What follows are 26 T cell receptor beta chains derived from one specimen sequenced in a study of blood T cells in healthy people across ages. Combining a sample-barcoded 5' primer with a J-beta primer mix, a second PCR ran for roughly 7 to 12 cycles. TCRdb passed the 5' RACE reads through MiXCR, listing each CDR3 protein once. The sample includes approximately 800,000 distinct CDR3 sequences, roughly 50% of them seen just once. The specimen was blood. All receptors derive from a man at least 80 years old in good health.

CDR3 sequence reads: CATSIGTYGYTF. CDR3 sequence (DNA): TGTGCCACCAGTATCGGCACCTATGGCTACACCTTC. The rearrangement joins TRBV24-1 to TRBJ1-2; the D is unclear. CDR1 KGHDR and CDR2 SFDVKD come from the germline V gene. The V end lost 6 bases, the J end lost 4 bases, and 8 bases lay between the germline ends. CDR3 length equals 12 residues.

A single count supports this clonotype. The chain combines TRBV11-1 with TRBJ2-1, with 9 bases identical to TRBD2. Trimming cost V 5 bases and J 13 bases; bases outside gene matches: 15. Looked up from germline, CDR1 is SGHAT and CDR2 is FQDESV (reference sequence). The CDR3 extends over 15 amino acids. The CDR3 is CASSLTTSGLETQFF. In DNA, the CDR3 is TGTGCCAGCAGCCTGACTACTAGCGGGCTGGAGACCCAGTTCTTC.

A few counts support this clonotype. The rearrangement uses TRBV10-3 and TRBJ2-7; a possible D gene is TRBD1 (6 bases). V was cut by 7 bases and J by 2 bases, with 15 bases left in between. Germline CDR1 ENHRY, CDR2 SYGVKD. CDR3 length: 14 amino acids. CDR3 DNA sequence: TGTGCCATCATCCCGGACAGCCTCACCTACGAGCAGTACTTC. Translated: CAIIPDSLTYEQYF.

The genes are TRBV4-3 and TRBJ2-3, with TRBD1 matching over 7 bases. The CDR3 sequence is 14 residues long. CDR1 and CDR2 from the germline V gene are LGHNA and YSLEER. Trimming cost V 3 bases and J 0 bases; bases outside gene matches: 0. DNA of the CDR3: TGCGCCAGCAGCCAGGACAGGAGCACAGATACGCAGTATTTT. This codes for CASSQDRSTDTQYF.

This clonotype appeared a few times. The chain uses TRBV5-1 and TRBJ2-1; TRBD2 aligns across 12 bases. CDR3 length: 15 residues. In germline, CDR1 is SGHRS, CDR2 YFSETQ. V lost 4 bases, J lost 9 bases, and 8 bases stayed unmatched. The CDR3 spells CASSPETSGRAEQFF. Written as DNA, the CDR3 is TGCGCCAGCAGCCCCGAGACTAGCGGGAGAGCTGAGCAGTTCTTC.

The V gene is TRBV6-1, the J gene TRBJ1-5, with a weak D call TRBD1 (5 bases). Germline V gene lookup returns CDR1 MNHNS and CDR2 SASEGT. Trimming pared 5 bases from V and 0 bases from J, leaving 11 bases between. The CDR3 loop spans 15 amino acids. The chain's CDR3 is CASSPDKYSNQPQHF. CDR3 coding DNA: TGTGCCAGCAGTCCGGACAAGTATAGCAATCAGCCCCAGCATTTT.

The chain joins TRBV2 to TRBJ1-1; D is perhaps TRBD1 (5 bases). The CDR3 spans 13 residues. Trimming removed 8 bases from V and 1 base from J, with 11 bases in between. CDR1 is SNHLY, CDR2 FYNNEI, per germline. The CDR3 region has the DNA TGTGCCAGCCGCAAGAGGGGGAACACTGAAGCTTTCTTT. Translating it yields CASRKRGNTEAFF.

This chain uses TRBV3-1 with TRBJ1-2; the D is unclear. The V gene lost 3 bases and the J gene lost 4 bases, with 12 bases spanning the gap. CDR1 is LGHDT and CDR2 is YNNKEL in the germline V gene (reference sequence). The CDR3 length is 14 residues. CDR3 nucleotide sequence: TGTGCCAGCAGCCAGTCGGGAGACGGCTATGGCTACACCTTC. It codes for CASSQSGDGYGYTF.

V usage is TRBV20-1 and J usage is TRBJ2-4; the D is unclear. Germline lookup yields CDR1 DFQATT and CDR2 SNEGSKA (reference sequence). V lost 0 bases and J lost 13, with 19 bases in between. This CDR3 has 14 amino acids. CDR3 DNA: TGCAGTGCTAGAGATAGGGTGCGGCAAGAGACGCAGTACTTC. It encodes CSARDRVRQETQYF.

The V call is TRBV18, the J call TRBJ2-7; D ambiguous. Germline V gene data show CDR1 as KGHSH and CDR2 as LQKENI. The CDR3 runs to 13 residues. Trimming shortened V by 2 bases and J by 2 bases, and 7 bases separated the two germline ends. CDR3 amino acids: CASSPVAAYEQYF. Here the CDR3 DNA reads TGTGCCAGCTCACCAGTGGCAGCCTACGAGCAGTACTTC.

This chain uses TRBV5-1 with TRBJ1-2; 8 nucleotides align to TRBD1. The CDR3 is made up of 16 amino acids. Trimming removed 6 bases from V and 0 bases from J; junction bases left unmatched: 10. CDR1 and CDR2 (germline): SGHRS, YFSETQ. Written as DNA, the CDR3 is TGCGCCAGCAAGCGAGTTGGACAGGGAGCTAACTATGGCTACACCTTC. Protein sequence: CASKRVGQGANYGYTF.

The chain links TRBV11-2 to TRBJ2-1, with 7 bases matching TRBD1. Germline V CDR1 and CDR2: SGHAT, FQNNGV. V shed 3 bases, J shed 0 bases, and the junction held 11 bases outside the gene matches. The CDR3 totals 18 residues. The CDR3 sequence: CASSFSQGGLTSYNEQFF. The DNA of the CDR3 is TGTGCCAGCAGCTTCTCCCAAGGGGGCCTTACCTCCTACAATGAGCAGTTCTTC.

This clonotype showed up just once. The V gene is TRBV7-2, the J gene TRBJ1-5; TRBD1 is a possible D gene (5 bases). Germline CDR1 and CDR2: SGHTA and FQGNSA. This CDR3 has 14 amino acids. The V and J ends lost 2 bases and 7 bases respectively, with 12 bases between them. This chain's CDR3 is CASSLTQVQQPQHF. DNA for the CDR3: TGTGCCAGCAGCTTAACACAGGTTCAGCAGCCCCAGCATTTT.

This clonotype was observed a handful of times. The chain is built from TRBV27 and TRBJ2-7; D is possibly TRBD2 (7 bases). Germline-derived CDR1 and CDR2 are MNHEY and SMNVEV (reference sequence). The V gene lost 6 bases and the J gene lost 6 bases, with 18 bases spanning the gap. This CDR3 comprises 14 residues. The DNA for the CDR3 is TGTGCCAGCAGCTTTCTCGAGGGAGGGGGCGAGCAGTACTTC. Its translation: CASSFLEGGGEQYF.

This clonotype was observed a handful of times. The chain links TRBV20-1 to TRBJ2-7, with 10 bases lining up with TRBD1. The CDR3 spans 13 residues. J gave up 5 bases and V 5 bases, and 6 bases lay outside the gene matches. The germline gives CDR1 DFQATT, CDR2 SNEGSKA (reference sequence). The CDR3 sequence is CSAPPGQGNEQYF. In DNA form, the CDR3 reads TGCAGTGCTCCCCCGGGACAGGGGAACGAGCAGTACTTC.

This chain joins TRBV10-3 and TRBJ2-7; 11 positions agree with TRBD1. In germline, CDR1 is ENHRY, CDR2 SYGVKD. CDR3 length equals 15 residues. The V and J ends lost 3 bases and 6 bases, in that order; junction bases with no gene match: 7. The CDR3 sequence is CAISDSDRGHREQYF. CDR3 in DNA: TGTGCCATCAGTGATTCGGACAGGGGGCATCGCGAGCAGTACTTC.

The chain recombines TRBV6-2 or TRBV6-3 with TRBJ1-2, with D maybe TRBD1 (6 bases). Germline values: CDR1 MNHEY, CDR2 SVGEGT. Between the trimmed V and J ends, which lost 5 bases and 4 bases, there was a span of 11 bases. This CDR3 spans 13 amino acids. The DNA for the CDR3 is TGTGCCAGCAGTCCTCGACAGGTCTATGGCTACACCTTC. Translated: CASSPRQVYGYTF.

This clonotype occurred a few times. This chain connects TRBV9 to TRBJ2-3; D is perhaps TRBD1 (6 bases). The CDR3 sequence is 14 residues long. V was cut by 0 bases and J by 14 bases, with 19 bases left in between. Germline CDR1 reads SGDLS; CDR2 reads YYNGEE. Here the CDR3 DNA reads TGTGCCAGCAGCGTAGAGGTTACCAGGGGAGACGCGTATTTT. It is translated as CASSVEVTRGDAYF.

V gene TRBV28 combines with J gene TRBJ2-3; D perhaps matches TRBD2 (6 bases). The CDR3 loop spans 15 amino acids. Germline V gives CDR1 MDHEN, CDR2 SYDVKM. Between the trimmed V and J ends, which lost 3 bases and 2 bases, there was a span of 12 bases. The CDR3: CASSFAAGFTDTQYF. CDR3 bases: TGTGCCAGCAGTTTCGCGGCGGGGTTCACAGATACGCAGTATTTT.

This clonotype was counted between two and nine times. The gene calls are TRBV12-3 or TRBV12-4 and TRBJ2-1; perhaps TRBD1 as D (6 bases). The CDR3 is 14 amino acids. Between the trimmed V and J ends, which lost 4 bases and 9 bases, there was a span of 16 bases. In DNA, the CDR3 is TGTGCCAGCAGTTCGGGACACGCGCTGGGTGAGCAGTTCTTC. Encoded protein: CASSSGHALGEQFF.

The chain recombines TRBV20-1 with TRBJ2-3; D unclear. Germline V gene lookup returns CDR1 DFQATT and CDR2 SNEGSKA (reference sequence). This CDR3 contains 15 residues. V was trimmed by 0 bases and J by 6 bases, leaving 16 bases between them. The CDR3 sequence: CSAREVGLGADTQYF. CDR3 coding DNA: TGCAGTGCTAGAGAAGTGGGGTTGGGTGCGGATACGCAGTATTTT.

The CDR3 spells CASSPPGLGGRYAYF. Written as DNA, the CDR3 is TGTGCCAGCAGTCCCCCGGGACTAGGGGGCAGATACGCGTATTTT. The chain is built from TRBV12-3 or TRBV12-4 and TRBJ2-3, with a possible D match to TRBD2 (8 bases). This CDR3 comprises 15 residues. The V end lost 5 bases, the J end lost 14 bases, and 26 bases lay between the germline ends.

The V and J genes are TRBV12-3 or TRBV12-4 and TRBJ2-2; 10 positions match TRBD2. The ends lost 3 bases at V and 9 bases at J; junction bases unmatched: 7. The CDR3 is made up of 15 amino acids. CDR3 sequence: CASSLRASGSRELFF. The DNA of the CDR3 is TGTGCCAGCAGTTTGAGGGCTAGCGGGAGCCGGGAGCTGTTTTTT.

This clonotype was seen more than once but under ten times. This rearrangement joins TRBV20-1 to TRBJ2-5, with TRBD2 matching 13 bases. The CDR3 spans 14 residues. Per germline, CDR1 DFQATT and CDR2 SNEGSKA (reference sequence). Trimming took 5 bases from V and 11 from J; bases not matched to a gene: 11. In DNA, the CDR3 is TGCAGTGCTCAGGGACTAGCGGGACATTTGGAGCAGTACTTC. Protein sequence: CSAQGLAGHLEQYF.

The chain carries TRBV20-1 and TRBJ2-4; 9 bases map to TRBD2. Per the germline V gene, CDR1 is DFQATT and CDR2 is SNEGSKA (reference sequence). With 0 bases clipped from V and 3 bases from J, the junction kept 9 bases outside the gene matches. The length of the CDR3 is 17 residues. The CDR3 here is CSARDSSAGGGKNIQYF. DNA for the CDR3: TGCAGTGCTAGAGATAGCAGTGCGGGAGGGGGCAAAAACATTCAGTACTTC.

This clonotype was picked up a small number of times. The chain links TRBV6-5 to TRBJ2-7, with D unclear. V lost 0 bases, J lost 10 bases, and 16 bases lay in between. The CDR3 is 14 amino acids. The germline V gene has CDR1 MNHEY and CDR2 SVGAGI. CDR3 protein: CASSYSQDLTDQYF. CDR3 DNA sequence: TGTGCCAGCAGTTACTCGCAAGATCTCACGGACCAGTACTTC.